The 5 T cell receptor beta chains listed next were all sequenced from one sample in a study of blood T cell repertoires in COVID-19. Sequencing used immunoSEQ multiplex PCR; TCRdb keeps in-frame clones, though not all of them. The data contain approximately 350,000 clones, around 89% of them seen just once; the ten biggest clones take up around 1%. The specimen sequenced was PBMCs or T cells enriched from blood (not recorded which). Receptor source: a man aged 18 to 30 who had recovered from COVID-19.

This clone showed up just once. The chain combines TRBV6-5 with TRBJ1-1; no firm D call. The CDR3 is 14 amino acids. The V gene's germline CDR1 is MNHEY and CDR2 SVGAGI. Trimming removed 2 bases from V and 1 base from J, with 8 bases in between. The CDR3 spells CASSYREANTEAFF. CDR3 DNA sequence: TGTGCCAGCAGTTACAGGGAGGCGAACACTGAAGCTTTCTTT.

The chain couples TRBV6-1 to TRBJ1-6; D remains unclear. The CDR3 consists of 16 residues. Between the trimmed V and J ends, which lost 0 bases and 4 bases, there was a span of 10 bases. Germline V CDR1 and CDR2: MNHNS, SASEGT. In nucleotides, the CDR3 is TGTGCCAGCAGTGAAGCGAGGCAGTTGTATAATTCACCCCTCCACTTT. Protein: CASSEARQLYNSPLHF.

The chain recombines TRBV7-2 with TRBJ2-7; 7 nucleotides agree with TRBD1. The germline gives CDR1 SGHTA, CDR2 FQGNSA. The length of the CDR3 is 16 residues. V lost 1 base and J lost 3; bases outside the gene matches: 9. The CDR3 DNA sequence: TGTGCCAGCAGCTTAGGGGTAGGGGCAGGGGGCTACGAGCAGTACTTC. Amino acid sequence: CASSLGVGAGGYEQYF.

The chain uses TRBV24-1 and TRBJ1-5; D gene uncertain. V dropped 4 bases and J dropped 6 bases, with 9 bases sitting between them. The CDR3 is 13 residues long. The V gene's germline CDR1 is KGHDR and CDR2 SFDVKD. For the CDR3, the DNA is TGTGCCACCAGTGACTTCGGAGGTCAGCCCCAGCATTTT. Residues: CATSDFGGQPQHF.

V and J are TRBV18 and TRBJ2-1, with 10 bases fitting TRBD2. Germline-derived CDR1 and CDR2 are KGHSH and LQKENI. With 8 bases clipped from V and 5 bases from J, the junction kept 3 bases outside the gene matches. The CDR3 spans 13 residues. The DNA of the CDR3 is TGTGCCAGCACTAGCGGGGATCACAATGAGCAGTTCTTC. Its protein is CASTSGDHNEQFF.